The 18 T cell receptor beta chains given below trace back to one sample, sequenced in a study of blood T cell repertoires in COVID-19. The assay was immunoSEQ multiplex PCR, and TCRdb's table has in-frame clones only and misses some. The repertoire holds 200,000 to 250,000 clones, with approximately 84% as singletons. Sample: PBMCs or T cells enriched from blood (not recorded which). These receptors originate from a man in his sixties who had recovered from COVID-19.

This chain uses TRBV19 with TRBJ2-7, with 9 bases matching TRBD1. Trimming cost V 4 bases and J 4 bases; bases outside gene matches: 5. The CDR3 runs to 14 residues. The germline V gene has CDR1 LNHDA and CDR2 SQIVND (reference sequence). The CDR3 coding sequence is TGTGCCAGTAGTAGGGACAGGGAGGCATACGAGCAGTACTTC. Translated, it gives CASSRDREAYEQYF.

The chain couples TRBV11-2 to TRBJ1-2; 7 bases are a match to TRBD1. The CDR3 extends over 14 amino acids. V was pared by 5 bases and J by 6 bases, with 9 bases of the junction left unmatched. From germline, CDR1 is SGHAT and CDR2 FQNNGV. The CDR3 coding sequence is TGTGCCAGCAGCCCCCAGACAGGGTTGGATGGCTACACCTTC. This translates into CASSPQTGLDGYTF. The entire variable domain, with the rest obtained from reference TRBV11-2 and TRBJ1-2, is as follows: EAGVAQSPRYKIIEKRQSVAFWCNPISGHATLYWYQQILGQGPKLLIQFQNNGVVDDSQLPKDRFSAERLKGVDSTLKIQPAKLEDSAVYLCASSPQTGLDGYTFGSGTRLTVV.

The J gene is TRBJ1-6, the V gene TRBV6-5; 9 positions match TRBD1. Germline CDR1 is MNHEY and CDR2 is SVGAGI. J gave up 9 bases and V 7 bases, and 4 bases lay outside the gene matches. The CDR3 spans 13 residues. The CDR3 DNA reads as TGTGCCAGCAACCAGGACAGGGGTTCACCCCTCCACTTT. Its protein is CASNQDRGSPLHF.

The chain recombines TRBV7-2 with TRBJ2-3; a possible D gene is TRBD2 (5 bases). CDR1 SGHTA and CDR2 FQGNSA come from the germline V gene. V lost 1 base and J 0 bases, leaving 11 bases between the germline ends. CDR3 length: 16 residues. CDR3 nucleotides: TGTGCCAGCAGCTTAGGAAAACTAGGTAGCACAGATACGCAGTATTTT. It codes for CASSLGKLGSTDTQYF. Using reference TRBV7-2 and TRBJ2-3 for the parts outside the CDR3, the full variable domain is GAGVSQSPSNKVTEKGKDVELRCDPISGHTALYWYRQSLGQGLEFLIYFQGNSAPDKSGLPSDRFSAERTGGSVSTLTIQRTQQEDSAVYLCASSLGKLGSTDTQYFGPGTRLTVL.

This clone was found once. The gene calls are TRBV7-9 and TRBJ1-2; 9 positions match TRBD1. With 5 bases clipped from V and 4 bases from J, the junction kept 14 bases outside the gene matches. Germline V CDR1 and CDR2: SEHNR, FQNEAQ (reference sequence). The CDR3 loop spans 17 amino acids. The CDR3 DNA follows: TGTGCCAGCAGCCCCGCCCAGGGACAGGGTGGCCCCTATGGCTACACCTTC. Protein product: CASSPAQGQGGPYGYTF.

The chain links TRBV27 to TRBJ2-7; 8 bases fit TRBD1. V lost 6 bases, J lost 2 bases, and 0 bases stayed unmatched. The germline V gene has CDR1 MNHEY and CDR2 SMNVEV (reference sequence). There are 12 residues in the CDR3. The CDR3 DNA sequence: TGTGCCAGCAGGGACAGGGCCTACGAGCAGTACTTC. It translates to CASRDRAYEQYF.

This clone has a single count. This chain joins TRBV5-1 and TRBJ2-1; 9 bases map to TRBD1. Looked up from germline, CDR1 is SGHRS and CDR2 is YFSETQ. The V and J ends lost 4 bases and 0 bases, in that order; junction bases with no gene match: 8. CDR3 length: 17 amino acids. The CDR3 here is CASSLGQGTSSYNEQFF. The CDR3 region has the DNA TGCGCCAGCAGCCTCGGACAGGGGACGAGCTCCTACAATGAGCAGTTCTTC.

The CDR3 region is CASSLVYGETQYF. The CDR3 DNA is TGTGCCAGCAGCTTAGTTTACGGAGAGACCCAGTACTTC. The chain has TRBV7-2 and TRBJ2-5; the D is unclear. Germline V CDR1 and CDR2: SGHTA, FQGNSA. The CDR3 is 13 residues long. V was clipped by 1 base and J by 4 bases, with 7 bases between them.

V and J are TRBV5-1 and TRBJ1-2; a possible D gene is TRBD1 (5 bases). Germline V gene lookup returns CDR1 SGHRS and CDR2 YFSETQ. V was trimmed by 0 bases and J by 8 bases, leaving 8 bases between them. There are 12 residues in the CDR3. In DNA form, the CDR3 reads TGCGCCAGCAGCTTGGAAGGGGAAGGCTACACCTTC. Translating gives CASSLEGEGYTF.

This clone was seen a few times. The chain combines TRBV12-5 with TRBJ2-1; 12 bases line up with TRBD2. Germline-derived CDR1 and CDR2 are LGHNT and FRNRAP. This CDR3 is 16 amino acids long. The trim removed 6 bases at V and 2 bases at J, leaving 5 bases unmatched. CDR3 in amino acids: CASGPGLAGPYNEQFF. DNA for the CDR3: TGTGCTAGTGGACCCGGACTAGCGGGGCCCTACAATGAGCAGTTCTTC.

The chain employs TRBV6-5 and TRBJ1-6; possibly TRBD1 for D (6 bases). Trimming pared 6 bases from V and 8 bases from J, leaving 8 bases between. Germline CDR1 reads MNHEY; CDR2 reads SVGAGI. The CDR3 has 12 amino acids. The CDR3 loop is CASRGGDSPLHF. The DNA of the CDR3 is TGTGCCAGCAGAGGGGGGGATTCACCCCTCCACTTT.

The chain carries TRBV6-6 and TRBJ2-4, with D uncertain. V lost 5 bases to trimming and J lost 0 bases, with 17 bases between them. CDR3 size: 17 residues. Germline V CDR1 and CDR2: MNHNY, SVGAGI (reference sequence). The CDR3 protein is CASSPRPDDLAKNIQYF. The CDR3 DNA follows: TGTGCCAGCAGTCCGCGGCCAGATGACCTAGCCAAAAACATTCAGTACTTC.

The gene calls are TRBV7-9 and TRBJ2-5; 7 nucleotides line up with TRBD1. With V trimmed by 2 bases and J by 4 bases, 10 bases remained unmatched. Germline V gene sequence: CDR1 SEHNR, CDR2 FQNEAQ (reference sequence). The CDR3 totals 16 residues. CDR3 residues: CASSLWAQGPGETQYF. In DNA, the CDR3 is TGTGCCAGCAGCTTATGGGCACAGGGGCCAGGAGAGACCCAGTACTTC.

This clone was counted a single time. This chain joins TRBV30 and TRBJ1-3, with 9 bases aligning to TRBD1. Looked up from germline, CDR1 is GTSNPN and CDR2 is SVGIG (reference sequence). The V and J ends lost 7 bases and 4 bases, in that order; junction bases with no gene match: 5. There are 13 residues in the CDR3. The CDR3 region has the DNA TGTGCCTCCACCGGGACAGGGGGAAACACCATATATTTT. Amino acid sequence: CASTGTGGNTIYF.

V is TRBV19 and J is TRBJ1-1; D not certain. V lost 2 bases and J lost 7, with 14 bases in between. Looked up from germline, CDR1 is LNHDA and CDR2 is SQIVND (reference sequence). The CDR3 spans 14 residues. DNA of the CDR3: TGTGCCAGTAGTATACTGGCGGGTTACGATGAAGCTTTCTTT. As protein: CASSILAGYDEAFF.

This sequence joins TRBV7-2 and TRBJ2-1; D perhaps matches TRBD1 (6 bases). Per the germline V gene, CDR1 is SGHTA and CDR2 is FQGNSA. The CDR3 spans 16 residues. The ends were cut back, 5 bases at V and 12 bases at J, with 26 bases in the middle. CDR3 nucleotides: TGTGCCAGCAGCCTTAGAGGTTTGGGACAAAAGACCGGGCAGTTCTTC. This translates into CASSLRGLGQKTGQFF.

The V gene is TRBV29-1, the J gene TRBJ2-5; 8 bases are shared with TRBD2. CDR3 length equals 14 residues. Germline CDR1 and CDR2: SQVTM and ANQGSEA. V shed 6 bases and J 5 bases; nucleotides not matched to a gene: 11. CDR3 bases: TGCAGCGTAGGGGCGGGGGGTGCTACGGAGACCCAGTACTTC. Translated, it gives CSVGAGGATETQYF.

As regards this clone: At one end, the junction sequence differs from germline, possibly due to a read error. This chain joins TRBV7-7 and TRBJ2-2; TRBD2 agrees at 8 bases. This CDR3 is 17 amino acids long. Germline V CDR1 and CDR2: SSHAT, FNYEAQ (reference sequence). CDR3 DNA sequence: TGTGCTAGCAGCTCTACTAGCGGCGGGGTAAACACCGGGGAGCTGTTTTTT. Amino acid sequence: CASSSTSGGVNTGELFF.